This TCR beta chain was sequenced in a study of T cells in localized non-small cell lung cancer (dated by TCRdb to 2019 to 2021). With respect to the entire study: The study examined T cell repertoires in a few hundred patients with early-stage NSCLC and compared tumors with uninvolved tumor-adjacent lungs. A mean age of around 66 years was recorded for the NSCLC patients, of whom approximately 130 were male and 95 to 110 were female. The cohort consisted of about 240 treatment-naive NSCLC patients whose localized lung tumors had been resected. Broad study findings and their caveats: Uninvolved tumor-adjacent lung showed the highest T cell clonality, higher than tumor, which suggests more focused antigenic responses in the uninvolved tumor-adjacent lung. Longer overall survival was associated with higher T cell density in blood, whereas shorter survival was associated with higher clonality in adjacent lung. Multi-region tumor sequencing was not performed, so intratumor heterogeneity could not be excluded. Because the study design was exploratory, TCR variables were selected using unadjusted p-values without false-discovery rate correction. A median of around 50 of the top 100 tumor clones were detected in paired uninvolved adjacent lung, and under 30 of these tumor clones were also found among the top 100 clones of the paired uninvolved adjacent lung.

At diagnosis, tumor, uninvolved tumor-adjacent lung and peripheral blood were collected and then preserved as a mix of FFPE and fresh-frozen material. For TCR repertoire profiling, the blood samples were analyzed as peripheral blood mononuclear cells. There are 14 amino acids in the CDR3, from cysteine to phenylalanine inclusive. The read is trimmed to its CDR3 DNA, 42 bases read in frame from base 1. The germline ends are 15 bases apart after V is trimmed by 9 bases and J by 3 bases. CDR1 is given as LNHDA and CDR2 as SQIVND, both from the germline V gene (reference sequence). TCR beta CDR3 regions were sequenced from DNA using the immunoSEQ Assay. The authors' pipeline ran thus. To compute T cell density, TCR beta template counts were normalized to usable DNA, which was estimated by amplifying housekeeping genes. Using the preseqR package, richness was estimated by extrapolating to 120,000 templates for tissue samples and 400,000 templates for PBMC samples. Clonality was defined as one minus Pielou's evenness. Tissue-enriched TCRs were identified by differential abundance testing using productive amino-acid clonotypes, minimum total count 5 and alpha 0.1. The Jaccard Index and the Morisita Overlap Index were used to measure how much the repertoires overlapped between compartments. TCR beta CDR3s were clustered by GLIPH together with public tetramer-defined viral CDR3s, and at least three viral sequences plus V-gene enrichment were required for viral motifs. This is the immuneACCESS table as TCRdb keeps it, with only in-frame sequences that have V and J called. A part of the clones is gone; compared with another copy, unresolved V genes explain less than half, and the rest is unexplained. That table supplies the V and J calls and clone size; D and trimming were determined from the DNA. The sample table holds tens of thousands of clones, of which around 79% were seen once. 17% of the sample belongs to the ten largest clones.

Turning to this clone: Its antigen remains unidentified. Nothing much larger sits one base from this clone, and base qualities are not available.

This receptor was taken from a male donor older than 55 with stage III squamous cell lung carcinoma. This material consisted of peripheral blood, taken before any cancer treatment. In this chain, TRBV19 is recombined with TRBJ1-5, with no confidently assigned D gene. The encoded CDR3 is CASRREGYNQPQHF. The bases read TGTGCCAGCAGAAGGGAGGGTTACAATCAGCCCCAGCATTTT.